Given below is one T cell receptor (beta chain) in context. The antigen is not known. The CDR3 spans 13 residues. Germline V gives CDR1 LNHDA, CDR2 SQIVND (reference sequence). Trimming stripped 3 bases from V and 3 bases from J, with 8 bases between. A single record per CDR3 protein comes from TCRdb applying MiXCR to the reads. The top ten clones hold 8.7% of a sample with some 350,000 distinct CDR3 sequences, roughly 20% of them seen once. This sample is part of a study of T cell repertoires in cytomegalovirus infection. In the study overall: Both CMV infection and a matching HLA type were indicated by public TCR beta signatures.

Overall study results and limits: The cumulative frequency of public TCR beta families identified carriers of CMV plus the relevant HLA. CMV-specific HLA-C-restricted TCR beta clonotypes dominated the ex vivo response.

This clonotype was obtained from a human donor in good health (CMV status not recorded). Some clones in this sample may be carry-over from other donors' samples. Sequenced sample: PBMCs. The chain joins TRBV19 to TRBJ2-5; D is uncertain. As DNA, the CDR3 is TGTGCCAGTAGTATTAGGGTCGAAGAGACCCAGTACTTC. As protein: CASSIRVEETQYF.